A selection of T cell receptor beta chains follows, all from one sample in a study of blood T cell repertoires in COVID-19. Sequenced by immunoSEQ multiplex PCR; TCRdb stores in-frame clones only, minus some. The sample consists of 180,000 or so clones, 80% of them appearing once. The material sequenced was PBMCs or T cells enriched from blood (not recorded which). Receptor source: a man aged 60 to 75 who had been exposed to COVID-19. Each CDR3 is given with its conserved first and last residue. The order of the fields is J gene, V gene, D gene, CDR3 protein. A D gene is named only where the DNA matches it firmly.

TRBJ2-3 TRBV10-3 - CATLAPTDTQYF
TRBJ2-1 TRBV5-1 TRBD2 CASSFGLAGEDNEQFF
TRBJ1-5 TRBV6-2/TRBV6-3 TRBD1 CASSRRGPINQPQHF
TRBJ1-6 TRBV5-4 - CASSLDPAGSTPLHF
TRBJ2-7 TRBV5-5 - CASSRGLYEQYF
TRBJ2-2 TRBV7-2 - CASSLDRDTGELFF
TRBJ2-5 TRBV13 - CASSLAGSETQYF
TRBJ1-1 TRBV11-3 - CASSLSQAGEAFF
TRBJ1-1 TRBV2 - CASSGQGRETEAFF
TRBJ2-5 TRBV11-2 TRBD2 CASSFASGAQETQYF
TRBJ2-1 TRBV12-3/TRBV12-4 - CASTRRGNEQFF
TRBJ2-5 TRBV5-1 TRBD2 CASSLEASGKQETQYF
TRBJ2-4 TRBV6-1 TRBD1 CASRETADRGKNIQYF
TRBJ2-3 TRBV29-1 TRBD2 CSVLAGAFSTDTQYF
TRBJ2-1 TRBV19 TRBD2 CASRLTSGTYNEQFF
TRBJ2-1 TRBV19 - CASNPSSGRLHEQFF
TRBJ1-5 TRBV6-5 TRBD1 CAASLQGPNQPQHF
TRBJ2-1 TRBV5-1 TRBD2 CASSLDRLAEQFF
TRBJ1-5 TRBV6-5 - CASREFGQPQHF
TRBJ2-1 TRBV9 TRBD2 CASSVEVAGPVNEQFF
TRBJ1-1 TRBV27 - CASSDNLVTGVDTEAFF
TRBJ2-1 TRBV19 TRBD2 CASIKGPSQRGNNEQFF
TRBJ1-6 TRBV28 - CASSLPAYNSPLHF
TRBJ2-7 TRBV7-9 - CASSLTSLSYEQYF
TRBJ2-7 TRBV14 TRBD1 CASSQGTGVAYF